One sample yielded the 21 T cell receptor beta chains listed below, sequenced in a study of Ad26.COV2.S vaccination and SARS-CoV-2 variants. Treatment denoted: over 15 received Ad26.COV2.S at low or high dose, single or two shots; roughly five received placebo; per-sample allocation not given. All samples were drawn on day 63, counting from the first vaccine or placebo injection. The data were produced by immunoSEQ multiplex PCR, yet TCRdb's version contains in-frame clones alone and is incomplete. Of about 250,000 clones listed, around 87% are singletons. The sequences come from peripheral blood, collected in a trial of Ad26.COV2.S vaccine versus placebo. The receptors come from a person aged 18-65 years who received the Ad26.COV2.S COVID-19 vaccine or a placebo.

This rearrangement joins TRBV5-6 to TRBJ1-2; D remains ambiguous. This CDR3 is built from 13 residues. Trimming took 0 bases from V and 4 from J, leaving 7 bases between them. Germline V gene data show CDR1 as SGHDT and CDR2 as YYEEEE. Here the CDR3 reads CASSLDSPYGYTF. The CDR3 nucleotides are TGTGCCAGCAGCTTGGACAGCCCCTATGGCTACACCTTC. Together with reference TRBV5-6 and TRBJ1-2, the CDR3 gives the full variable domain: DAGVTQSPTHLIKTRGQQVTLRCSPKSGHDTVSWYQQALGQGPQFIFQYYEEEERQRGNFPDRFSGHQFPNYSSELNVNALLLGDSALYLCASSLDSPYGYTFGSGTRLTVV.

A few counts support this clone. V gene TRBV6-1 combines with J gene TRBJ1-1; perhaps TRBD1 as D (5 bases). The ends were cut back, 3 bases at V and 6 bases at J, with 11 bases in the middle. The CDR3 runs 13 residues. Per germline, CDR1 MNHNS and CDR2 SASEGT. The DNA for the CDR3 is TGTGCCAGCAGTGACCGATTGACAGCTGAAGCTTTCTTT. It is translated as CASSDRLTAEAFF.

The rearrangement links TRBV27 to TRBJ1-5; D not certain. CDR1 is MNHEY, CDR2 SMNVEV, per germline (reference sequence). V lost 1 base and J lost 7, with 11 bases in between. The CDR3 extends over 14 amino acids. CDR3 in amino acids: CASSLYGEGQPQHF. The CDR3 DNA sequence: TGTGCCAGCAGTTTATATGGGGAGGGCCAGCCCCAGCATTTT.

V usage is TRBV5-1 and J usage is TRBJ1-1; D gene unclear. Trimming removed 5 bases at V and 3 bases at J, with 14 bases between. Per germline, CDR1 SGHRS and CDR2 YFSETQ. This CDR3 region has 14 residues. The CDR3 is CASRKGRGDTEAFF. The CDR3 region has the DNA TGCGCCAGCAGGAAGGGCCGAGGAGACACTGAAGCTTTCTTT.

The count of this clone is one. The J gene is TRBJ1-2, the V gene TRBV6-1; D uncertain. The CDR3 length is 14 residues. From germline, CDR1 is MNHNS and CDR2 SASEGT. The germline V and J ends were trimmed by 1 base and 4 bases, with 10 bases remaining between them. CDR3 DNA sequence: TGTGCCAGCAGTGAAGATTACAGACCCTATGGCTACACCTTC. Amino acids: CASSEDYRPYGYTF.

The chain links TRBV11-2 to TRBJ1-5; unclear D gene. The CDR3 sequence is 14 residues long. Trimming took 5 bases from V and 0 from J, leaving 8 bases between them. CDR1 and CDR2 (germline): SGHAT, FQNNGV. The CDR3 loop is CASSPGPSNQPQHF. CDR3 bases: TGTGCCAGCAGCCCTGGTCCTAGCAATCAGCCCCAGCATTTT.

The rearrangement links TRBV7-9 to TRBJ2-3; 10 bases align to TRBD1. Trimming took 6 bases from V and 4 from J; bases not matched to a gene: 4. The CDR3 loop spans 14 amino acids. Germline CDR1 is SEHNR and CDR2 is FQNEAQ (reference sequence). In nucleotides, the CDR3 is TGTGCCAGCAGTCAGACAGGGGGCTCAGATACGCAGTATTTT. Encoded protein: CASSQTGGSDTQYF.

The chain employs TRBV19 and TRBJ1-1; unclear D gene. V was clipped by 3 bases and J by 4 bases, with 9 bases between them. The CDR3 loop spans 13 amino acids. The germline V gene has CDR1 LNHDA and CDR2 SQIVND (reference sequence). The CDR3, as DNA: TGTGCCAGTAGTATTACGGCGGGCACTGAAGCTTTCTTT. This codes for CASSITAGTEAFF.

The chain couples TRBV19 to TRBJ1-1, with D maybe TRBD1 (6 bases). Looked up from germline, CDR1 is LNHDA and CDR2 is SQIVND (reference sequence). V lost 7 bases and J lost 1, with 16 bases in between. The CDR3 extends over 15 amino acids. This CDR3 is CASIGAGDRNTEAFF. The CDR3 DNA is TGTGCCAGTATTGGGGCAGGGGATCGGAACACTGAAGCTTTCTTT. The full variable domain, completed using reference TRBV19 and TRBJ1-1, is DGGITQSPKYLFRKEGQNVTLSCEQNLNHDAMYWYRQDPGQGLRLIYYSQIVNDFQKGDIAEGYSVSREKKESFPLTVTSAQKNPTAFYLCASIGAGDRNTEAFFGQGTRLTVV.

The chain couples TRBV3-1 (or the pseudogene TRBV3-2) to TRBJ2-1; 8 nucleotides line up with TRBD2. After removal of 0 bases from V and 3 bases from J, the junction contained 10 bases not matched to a gene. This CDR3 has 18 amino acids. Germline CDR1 reads LGHDT; CDR2 reads YNNKEL (reference sequence). The CDR3 DNA reads as TGTGCCAGCAGCCAAGATGGGATTACTAGCGGAAACTACAATGAGCAGTTCTTC. Translation: CASSQDGITSGNYNEQFF.

The sample holds a few counts of this clone. The genes are TRBV7-8 and TRBJ1-1; D remains ambiguous. CDR3 size: 11 residues. Germline V gene data show CDR1 as SGHVS and CDR2 as FQNEAQ. V lost 5 bases to trimming and J lost 10 bases, with 11 bases between them. The CDR3 bases are TGTGCCAGCAGCCAGGAGGGTAGAGCTTTCTTT. Protein product: CASSQEGRAFF.

This clone was detected a few times. The genes are TRBV4-1 and TRBJ1-3; D unclear. Per the germline V gene, CDR1 is MGHRA and CDR2 is YSYEKL. The CDR3 length is 16 residues. V was pared by 1 base and J by 0 bases, with 10 bases between. Here the CDR3 DNA reads TGCGCCAGCAGCCAAGGATCCCGCAGCTCTGGAAACACCATATATTTT. Its protein product is CASSQGSRSSGNTIYF.

V is TRBV19 and J is TRBJ2-4; D remains unclear. Deletions cut 2 bases from V and 6 bases from J, with 11 bases between. CDR1 LNHDA and CDR2 SQIVND come from the germline V gene (reference sequence). The CDR3 totals 14 residues. The CDR3 spells CASSISDLGNIQYF. For the CDR3, the DNA is TGTGCCAGTAGTATAAGTGATTTGGGAAACATTCAGTACTTC. The full variable domain, its missing parts supplied by reference TRBV19 and TRBJ2-4, is DGGITQSPKYLFRKEGQNVTLSCEQNLNHDAMYWYRQDPGQGLRLIYYSQIVNDFQKGDIAEGYSVSREKKESFPLTVTSAQKNPTAFYLCASSISDLGNIQYFGAGTRLSVL.

V usage is TRBV30 and J usage is TRBJ2-2; no firm D call. This CDR3 spans 12 amino acids. Trimming removed 0 bases at V and 2 bases at J, with 1 base between. Germline V gene lookup returns CDR1 GTSNPN and CDR2 SVGIG (reference sequence). For the CDR3, the DNA is TGTGCCTGGAGTGTAAACACCGGGGAGCTGTTTTTT. This encodes CAWSVNTGELFF.

This clone was detected many times. The rearrangement links TRBV5-1 to TRBJ1-5; D unclear. The germline V gene has CDR1 SGHRS and CDR2 YFSETQ. The CDR3 is 15 amino acids. Trimming took 2 bases from V and 3 from J, leaving 12 bases between them. CDR3 bases: TGCGCCAGCAGCTTATACAGCGGGCCCAATCAGCCCCAGCATTTT. Protein product: CASSLYSGPNQPQHF.

This chain connects TRBV10-2 to TRBJ2-1, with D perhaps matching TRBD2 (5 bases). Trimming left V 8 bases short and J 0 bases short, with 11 bases between. Germline loops: CDR1 WSHSY, CDR2 SAAADI. The CDR3 loop spans 14 amino acids. This CDR3 reads CASRKRSSYNEQFF. CDR3 bases: TGCGCCAGCCGGAAGCGGTCCTCCTACAATGAGCAGTTCTTC.

This chain connects TRBV5-1 to TRBJ1-2; D is unclear. CDR1 and CDR2 from the germline V gene are SGHRS and YFSETQ. The CDR3 is made up of 15 amino acids. Trimming pared 0 bases from V and 8 bases from J, leaving 17 bases between. This CDR3 reads CASSLEGVPLWGYTF. The CDR3 DNA sequence: TGCGCCAGCAGCTTGGAGGGAGTCCCCCTTTGGGGCTACACCTTC.

The V gene is TRBV5-1, the J gene TRBJ1-2, with D possibly TRBD1 on 6 matching bases. This CDR3 is 15 amino acids long. Trimming took 7 bases from V and 2 from J, leaving 18 bases between them. Germline CDR1 is SGHRS and CDR2 is YFSETQ. In DNA, the CDR3 is TGCGCCAGCGGATCACCTTCCGGGACAAACTATGGCTACACCTTC. The encoded protein is CASGSPSGTNYGYTF.

J is TRBJ1-1 and V is TRBV9; D unclear. Germline loops: CDR1 SGDLS, CDR2 YYNGEE. V was shortened by 4 bases and J by 5 bases, with 9 bases between the two germline ends. The CDR3 covers 12 residues. In nucleotides, the CDR3 is TGTGCCAGCAGCCCGCCCCTGACTGAAGCTTTCTTT. This sequence encodes CASSPPLTEAFF. Complete variable domain (other parts from reference TRBV9 and TRBJ1-1): DSGVTQTPKHLITATGQRVTLRCSPRSGDLSVYWYQQSLDQGLQFLIQYYNGEERAKGNILERFSAQQFPDLHSELNLSSLELGDSALYFCASSPPLTEAFFGQGTRLTVV.

This chain uses TRBV29-1 with TRBJ1-4, with TRBD1 as a possible D gene (5 bases). V was pared by 7 bases and J by 4 bases, with 7 bases between. The CDR3 has 11 amino acids. CDR1 and CDR2 from the germline V gene are SQVTM and ANQGSEA. As DNA, the CDR3 is TGCAGCGGGCAGGGTAATGAAAAACTGTTTTTT. Encoded protein: CSGQGNEKLFF.

The CDR3 region has the DNA TGTGCCAGCAGCGCGCCCGGCTCTGGGGCCAACGTCCTGACTTTC. Amino acid sequence: CASSAPGSGANVLTF. This sequence joins TRBV3-1 (or the pseudogene TRBV3-2) and TRBJ2-6; the D is unclear. Germline CDR1 reads LGHDT; CDR2 reads YNNKEL (reference sequence). The CDR3 extends over 15 amino acids. Trimming took off 5 bases at V and 0 bases at J, with 8 bases between the two ends.